One sample yielded the 21 T cell receptor beta chains listed below, sequenced in a study of cytomegalovirus exposure and HLA in healthy donors. PCR employed 60 Vbeta and 13 Jbeta primers. Profiling relied on immunoSEQ multiplex PCR, and the TCRdb table lists in-frame clones only, not all of them. The table shows about 110,000 clones, with 75% to 85% occurring only once. Sequencing used PBMCs. Source of these receptors: a man in his fifties or sixties in good health and CMV-seronegative.

This chain's CDR3 is CASSPIISQDLAGADTQYF. The CDR3, as DNA: TGTGCCAGCAGCCCCATTATCTCCCAGGACCTAGCGGGGGCAGATACGCAGTATTTT. The chain carries TRBV7-3 and TRBJ2-3, with 10 nucleotides matching TRBD2. The CDR3 has 19 amino acids. The germline V gene has CDR1 SGHTA and CDR2 FQGTGA. V lost 5 bases to trimming and J lost 4 bases; unmatched junction nucleotides: 18.

The V and J genes are TRBV28 and TRBJ1-5; D ambiguous. Germline V lookup: CDR1 MDHEN, CDR2 SYDVKM. With 6 bases removed from V and 0 bases from J, the gap between germline ends came to 15 bases. This CDR3 comprises 16 residues. The CDR3 region is CASSSVYRDSNQPQHF. CDR3 in DNA: TGTGCCAGCAGCTCTGTGTACAGAGATAGCAATCAGCCCCAGCATTTT.

In this sample, this clone turned up once. Other nucleotide sequences in the sample specify the same CDR3. The CDR3 is CASSYSISGQGYEQYF. Here the CDR3 DNA reads TGTGCCAGCAGTTACTCGATATCGGGACAGGGATACGAGCAGTACTTC. The genes are TRBV6-5 and TRBJ2-7, with 9 bases that match TRBD1. The length of the CDR3 is 16 residues. The V gene's germline CDR1 is MNHEY and CDR2 SVGAGI. V lost 0 bases, J lost 4 bases, and 7 bases stayed unmatched.

The rearrangement joins TRBV5-1 to TRBJ1-1; D is unclear. Germline V lookup: CDR1 SGHRS, CDR2 YFSETQ. V was trimmed by 0 bases and J by 1 base, leaving 10 bases between them. This CDR3 comprises 15 residues. This CDR3 reads CASSLAFRGNTEAFF. CDR3 nucleotides: TGCGCCAGCAGCTTGGCTTTTCGAGGGAACACTGAAGCTTTCTTT.

The chain has TRBV14 and TRBJ1-2, with D possibly TRBD1 on 5 matching bases. Germline assignment: CDR1 SGHDN and CDR2 FVKESK. This CDR3 is built from 17 residues. The V end lost 4 bases, the J end lost 0 bases, and 18 bases lay between the germline ends. The CDR3 coding sequence is TGTGCCAGCAGCCCCTCGGACATTTGGATTTCTAACTATGGCTACACCTTC. Protein: CASSPSDIWISNYGYTF.

This chain uses TRBV28 with TRBJ1-4; maybe TRBD1 (6 bases). The CDR3 is 16 amino acids. V lost 6 bases and J lost 4, with 18 bases in between. CDR1 MDHEN and CDR2 SYDVKM come from the germline V gene. The CDR3 here is CASSSRGGYLNEKLFF. CDR3 nucleotides: TGTGCCAGCAGCTCTAGGGGGGGGTACCTTAATGAAAAACTGTTTTTT.

The V gene is TRBV2, the J gene TRBJ1-4; D perhaps matches TRBD1 (6 bases). The germline V and J ends were trimmed by 11 bases and 3 bases, with 16 bases remaining between them. Germline values: CDR1 SNHLY, CDR2 FYNNEI. CDR3 length equals 14 residues. Here the CDR3 reads CAGNRDRSNEKLFF. The CDR3 DNA sequence: TGTGCCGGAAACAGGGATCGGTCTAATGAAAAACTGTTTTTT.

This chain connects TRBV4-2 to TRBJ2-2, with 7 positions matching TRBD2. The CDR3 loop spans 15 amino acids. J lost 3 bases, V lost 0 bases, and 1 base had no gene match. Germline-derived CDR1 and CDR2 are LGHNA and YNFKEQ. Here the CDR3 reads CASSQDRGDTGELFF. CDR3 nucleotide sequence: TGTGCCAGCAGCCAAGATCGGGGGGACACCGGGGAGCTGTTTTTT.

V is TRBV5-4 and J is TRBJ2-3; the D gene is possibly TRBD2 (5 bases). Germline CDR1 reads SGHNT; CDR2 reads YYREEE (reference sequence). The germline V and J ends were trimmed by 3 bases and 8 bases, with 16 bases remaining between them. The length of the CDR3 is 14 residues. The chain's CDR3 is CASSSISASGTQYF. The DNA for the CDR3 is TGTGCCAGCAGCTCGATATCCGCGAGCGGTACGCAGTATTTT.

V is TRBV10-1 and J is TRBJ2-3; D not certain. Trimming took 4 bases from V and 5 from J, leaving 7 bases between them. This CDR3 comprises 12 residues. Per the germline V gene, CDR1 is WNHNN and CDR2 is SYGVQD (reference sequence). CDR3 residues: CASSVGEDTQYF. The CDR3 DNA follows: TGCGCCAGCAGTGTAGGAGAAGATACGCAGTATTTT.

The chain carries TRBV7-2 and TRBJ2-2; 9 positions match TRBD2. J lost 8 bases, V lost 5 bases, and 9 bases had no gene match. Germline CDR1 is SGHTA and CDR2 is FQGNSA. This CDR3 has 15 amino acids. Here the CDR3 reads CASSHRTSDKGELFF. CDR3 sequence (DNA): TGTGCCAGCAGCCACCGGACTAGCGATAAGGGGGAGCTGTTTTTT.

V usage is TRBV5-1 and J usage is TRBJ1-1; D is unclear. Germline lookup yields CDR1 SGHRS and CDR2 YFSETQ. The CDR3 spans 12 residues. The V gene lost 4 bases and the J gene lost 6 bases, with 10 bases spanning the gap. The CDR3 DNA follows: TGCGCCAGCAGCCTCTCCGGGGCTGAAGCTTTCTTT. Translation: CASSLSGAEAFF.

The chain uses TRBV2 and TRBJ2-5; TRBD1 aligns across 7 bases. The CDR3 covers 13 residues. V was clipped by 6 bases and J by 2 bases; unmatched bases: 3. Germline CDR1 and CDR2: SNHLY and FYNNEI. The CDR3 sequence: CASSPGQQETQYF. In DNA, the CDR3 is TGTGCCAGCAGCCCGGGACAGCAAGAGACCCAGTACTTC.

This chain links TRBV2 with TRBJ1-6; 7 nucleotides agree with TRBD1. The CDR3 extends over 15 amino acids. Losses at the gene ends were 8 bases for V and 9 bases for J; bases not matched to a gene: 13. Germline V lookup: CDR1 SNHLY, CDR2 FYNNEI. As DNA, the CDR3 is TGTGCCAGCCGTGCCACTCAGGGGGTAGGTTCACCCCTCCACTTT. Translating gives CASRATQGVGSPLHF.

The genes are TRBV29-1 and TRBJ1-1; D not certain. This CDR3 region has 13 residues. V lost 4 bases, J lost 6 bases, and 15 bases lay in between. CDR1 and CDR2 (germline): SQVTM, ANQGSEA. The chain's CDR3 is CSVAGPGLPEAFF. The CDR3 coding sequence is TGCAGCGTTGCGGGTCCTGGATTGCCTGAAGCTTTCTTT.

The genes are TRBV11-2 and TRBJ1-4, with TRBD1 identical over 7 bases. With V trimmed by 5 bases and J by 13 bases, 10 bases remained unmatched. Germline V CDR1 and CDR2: SGHAT, FQNNGV. This CDR3 contains 13 residues. CDR3 coding DNA: TGTGCCAGCAGCCCTAGCCTCGGGACAGTACTGTTTTTT. This encodes CASSPSLGTVLFF.

This chain links TRBV5-5 with TRBJ1-4, with a tentative D call TRBD1 (5 bases). CDR1 SGHKS and CDR2 YYEKEE come from the germline V gene (reference sequence). The CDR3 is 15 residues long. Trimming removed 4 bases from V and 3 bases from J, with 13 bases in between. Here the CDR3 reads CASSLRRDSNEKLFF. DNA for the CDR3: TGTGCCAGCAGCCTTCGTCGGGACTCTAATGAAAAACTGTTTTTT.

V usage is TRBV2 and J usage is TRBJ2-2; weak D call: TRBD1 (5 bases). Trimming removed 7 bases at V and 1 base at J, with 7 bases between. CDR1 is SNHLY and CDR2 is FYNNEI in the germline V gene. CDR3 size: 13 residues. The CDR3 region is CASNTGNTGELFF. In nucleotides, the CDR3 is TGTGCCAGCAACACAGGGAACACCGGGGAGCTGTTTTTT.

The gene calls are TRBV15 and TRBJ2-7; 7 bases are shared with TRBD1. The germline V gene has CDR1 LNHNV and CDR2 YYDKDF (reference sequence). Trimming at V came to 3 bases and at J to 1 base, leaving 6 bases not matched to a gene. This CDR3 spans 15 amino acids. CDR3 sequence reads: CATSRDRIASYEQYV. In nucleotides, the CDR3 is TGTGCCACCAGCAGGGACAGGATAGCATCCTACGAGCAGTACGTC.

V is TRBV5-1 and J is TRBJ1-1; D unclear. This CDR3 is built from 15 residues. Per germline, CDR1 SGHRS and CDR2 YFSETQ. Deletions cut 3 bases from V and 5 bases from J, with 17 bases between. The CDR3 here is CASSSRGNGQTEAFF. The CDR3 bases are TGCGCCAGCAGCTCCCGAGGGAACGGGCAAACTGAAGCTTTCTTT.

The chain recombines TRBV28 with TRBJ2-5, with D possibly being TRBD1 (6 bases). Trimming took 2 bases from V and 1 from J, leaving 11 bases between them. This CDR3 has 15 residues. CDR1 is MDHEN, CDR2 SYDVKM, per germline. The CDR3 DNA is TGTGCCAGCAGTTTAAACCCAGGGGCCCAAGAGACCCAGTACTTC. Amino acid sequence: CASSLNPGAQETQYF.